The 32 T cell receptor beta chains in this list originate from one sample, sequenced in a study of identical twins. TCRdb re-derived calls from the 5' RACE reads in MiXCR, one entry per CDR3 protein. The sample consists of about 530,000 distinct CDR3 sequences, more than 20% of them appearing once. The data were also submitted as part of a second study, on yellow fever vaccine responses in identical twins.

Source material: CD4+ T cells sorted from blood. Source of these receptors: a woman aged 18-29 years in good health.

Only a few counts were recorded for this clonotype. The CDR3 region has the DNA TGTGCCAGCAGCTTATGGGAGGGGGCCCCAAACAATGAGCAGTTCTTC. It is translated as CASSLWEGAPNNEQFF. V usage is TRBV7-9 and J usage is TRBJ2-1; TRBD1 or TRBD2 may be the D gene (7 bases each). Germline V gene data show CDR1 as SEHNR and CDR2 as FQNEAQ (reference sequence). The CDR3 runs to 16 residues. Trimming took off 2 bases at V and 5 bases at J, with 16 bases between the two ends.

This rearrangement joins TRBV5-1 to TRBJ1-4, with a possible D match to TRBD1 (6 bases). This CDR3 spans 15 amino acids. With 5 bases removed from V and 2 bases from J, the gap between germline ends came to 13 bases. CDR1 is SGHRS, CDR2 YFSETQ, per germline. The CDR3 here is CASSLLRGTNEKLFF. Written as DNA, the CDR3 is TGCGCCAGCAGTCTCTTGAGGGGGACTAATGAAAAACTGTTTTTT.

This chain uses TRBV19 with TRBJ2-1; TRBD1 agrees at 8 bases. The germline gives CDR1 LNHDA, CDR2 SQIVND (reference sequence). The CDR3 is made up of 14 amino acids. Trimming removed 5 bases from V and 9 bases from J; junction bases left unmatched: 9. CDR3: CASSQVRGQSEQFF. CDR3 DNA sequence: TGTGCCAGTAGTCAGGTCAGGGGGCAGAGTGAGCAGTTCTTC. The complete variable domain, with remaining parts taken from reference TRBV19 and TRBJ2-1, reads DGGITQSPKYLFRKEGQNVTLSCEQNLNHDAMYWYRQDPGQGLRLIYYSQIVNDFQKGDIAEGYSVSREKKESFPLTVTSAQKNPTAFYLCASSQVRGQSEQFFGPGTRLTVL.

This clonotype was detected only a few times. This chain connects TRBV7-3 to TRBJ2-1, with 7 positions matching TRBD1. Trimming removed 2 bases from V and 5 bases from J; junction bases left unmatched: 6. CDR1 SGHTA and CDR2 FQGTGA come from the germline V gene. The length of the CDR3 is 15 residues. The CDR3 DNA sequence: TGTGCCAGCAGCTTAGTACCGGGACAGCACAATGAGCAGTTCTTC. The encoded protein is CASSLVPGQHNEQFF.

This clonotype was found a few times. The rearrangement uses TRBV20-1 and TRBJ2-3, with no clear D. Trimming stripped 6 bases from V and 5 bases from J, with 15 bases between. This CDR3 has 13 amino acids. Per the germline V gene, CDR1 is DFQATT and CDR2 is SNEGSKA (reference sequence). The CDR3 protein is CSASKREQDTQYF. The CDR3 nucleotides are TGCAGTGCATCTAAGCGCGAGCAAGATACGCAGTATTTT.

This clonotype was found a few times. V is TRBV3-1 and J is TRBJ2-2, with no clear D. The CDR3 runs 18 residues. V lost 1 base, J lost 0 bases, and 15 bases lay in between. Germline V gene lookup returns CDR1 LGHDT and CDR2 YNNKEL (reference sequence). CDR3 DNA: TGTGCCAGCAGCCAAGCTTTTGCACTGACCGCGAACACCGGGGAGCTGTTTTTT. Amino acids: CASSQAFALTANTGELFF.

The chain employs TRBV11-2 and TRBJ2-3, with 10 bases that match TRBD2. The CDR3 loop spans 16 amino acids. V gave up 2 bases and J gave up 1 base; unmatched junction bases: 3. Looked up from germline, CDR1 is SGHAT and CDR2 is FQNNGV. The chain's CDR3 is CASSLKLAGGTDTQYF. DNA for the CDR3: TGTGCCAGCAGCTTAAAGCTAGCGGGAGGCACAGATACGCAGTATTTT.

This clonotype was observed a handful of times. The V gene is TRBV20-1, the J gene TRBJ2-3; 11 nucleotides align to TRBD2. The CDR3 runs 14 residues. Germline CDR1 and CDR2: DFQATT and SNEGSKA (reference sequence). After removal of 4 bases from V and 6 bases from J, the junction contained 6 bases not matched to a gene. The CDR3 nucleotides read TGCAGTGCTACCCCCCCTAGCGGGGGGGATACGCAGTATTTT. This sequence encodes CSATPPSGGDTQYF.

This clonotype appeared a few times. The V and J genes are TRBV5-1 and TRBJ2-1; TRBD2 matches 14 bases. This CDR3 is built from 18 residues. V shed 0 bases and J 7 bases; nucleotides not matched to a gene: 9. Germline V lookup: CDR1 SGHRS, CDR2 YFSETQ. In DNA form, the CDR3 reads TGCGCCAGCAGCTTGGTCCCCGGGACTAGCGGGAGTAGAAATGAGCAGTTCTTC. It encodes CASSLVPGTSGSRNEQFF.

V usage is TRBV11-2 and J usage is TRBJ2-3; 15 nucleotides agree with TRBD2. CDR3 size: 18 residues. The V gene end was trimmed by 5 bases and the J gene end by 1 base; junction bases not matched to a gene: 7. The germline V gene has CDR1 SGHAT and CDR2 FQNNGV. CDR3 sequence: CASSTGTSGGWGTDTQYF. The CDR3, as DNA: TGTGCCAGCAGCACCGGGACTAGCGGGGGGTGGGGCACAGATACGCAGTATTTT. Drawing the rest from reference TRBV11-2 and TRBJ2-3, the complete variable domain is EAGVAQSPRYKIIEKRQSVAFWCNPISGHATLYWYQQILGQGPKLLIQFQNNGVVDDSQLPKDRFSAERLKGVDSTLKIQPAKLEDSAVYLCASSTGTSGGWGTDTQYFGPGTRLTVL.

This clonotype was observed a few times. This chain uses TRBV20-1 with TRBJ2-3; the D gene could be TRBD1 or TRBD2 (5 bases each). V was shortened by 3 bases and J by 2 bases, with 12 bases between the two germline ends. The germline V gene encodes CDR1 DFQATT and CDR2 SNEGSKA (reference sequence). This CDR3 has 14 amino acids. Here the CDR3 reads CSARGDGNTDTQYF. The CDR3 nucleotides are TGCAGTGCTAGGGGGGACGGCAACACAGATACGCAGTATTTT.

This clonotype was picked up one time. The genes are TRBV4-2 and TRBJ2-5; no clear D. The V gene lost 1 base and the J gene lost 0 bases, with 9 bases spanning the gap. The CDR3 extends over 15 amino acids. CDR1 and CDR2 (germline): LGHNA, YNFKEQ. CDR3 bases: TGTGCCAGCAGCCAAGCTCACGGGTACCAAGAGACCCAGTACTTC. Its translation: CASSQAHGYQETQYF.

V gene TRBV5-1 combines with J gene TRBJ2-5; TRBD1 or TRBD2 may be the D gene (5 bases each). Deletions cut 2 bases from V and 5 bases from J, with 19 bases between. The CDR3 extends over 16 amino acids. Germline assignment: CDR1 SGHRS and CDR2 YFSETQ. The CDR3 DNA is TGCGCCAGCAGCTTATCTACTAGTGGGGGTAGTGAGACCCAGTACTTC. The encoded protein is CASSLSTSGGSETQYF.

The rearrangement links TRBV19 to TRBJ2-1, with D tentatively TRBD1 or TRBD2 (6 bases each). The CDR3 totals 13 residues. The germline gives CDR1 LNHDA, CDR2 SQIVND (reference sequence). Trimming removed 4 bases from V and 7 bases from J, with 11 bases in between. CDR3 sequence reads: CASSTQGGNEQFF. CDR3 DNA sequence: TGTGCCAGTAGTACCCAAGGGGGGAATGAGCAGTTCTTC.

The table lists this clonotype with a few counts. The chain couples TRBV7-9 to TRBJ2-5; 7 bases match TRBD2. The length of the CDR3 is 14 residues. The junction had 5 bases not matched to a gene; V was cut back by 6 bases and J by 1 base. Germline values: CDR1 SEHNR, CDR2 FQNEAQ (reference sequence). The CDR3 coding sequence is TGTGCCAGCAGGTTGGGCGGGGGCCAAGAGACCCAGTACTTC. As protein: CASRLGGGQETQYF.

This clonotype was seen more than once but under ten times. This chain uses TRBV10-3 with TRBJ2-3; 8 nucleotides line up with TRBD1. V trimming: 5 bases; J trimming: 3 bases; junction bases outside the gene matches: 7. The CDR3 totals 15 residues. Germline values: CDR1 ENHRY, CDR2 SYGVKD. In DNA, the CDR3 is TGTGCCATCAGTCAACAGGGGGGAGGAACAGATACGCAGTATTTT. It translates to CAISQQGGGTDTQYF.

The CDR3 loop reads CASSYSRQGAYEQYV. The DNA for the CDR3 is TGTGCCAGCAGTTACTCCCGACAGGGAGCCTACGAGCAGTACGTC. The chain has TRBV6-5 and TRBJ2-7; TRBD1 agrees at 7 bases. V was clipped by 0 bases and J by 2 bases; unmatched bases: 4. Looked up from germline, CDR1 is MNHEY and CDR2 is SVGAGI. The CDR3 totals 15 residues.

The rearrangement links TRBV5-1 to TRBJ2-3; TRBD1 matches at 7 bases. Per germline, CDR1 SGHRS and CDR2 YFSETQ. CDR3 length: 15 residues. V shed 4 bases and J 2 bases; nucleotides not matched to a gene: 7. The chain's CDR3 is CASSTSGTVTDTQYF. For the CDR3, the DNA is TGCGCCAGCAGCACCTCCGGGACAGTCACAGATACGCAGTATTTT.

This clonotype has a handful of counts. The chain carries TRBV12-3 or TRBV12-4 and TRBJ2-1, with a tentative D call TRBD2 (7 bases). The V end lost 5 bases, the J end lost 0 bases, and 14 bases lay between the germline ends. This CDR3 is 16 amino acids long. CDR3 sequence: CASSPFAGASYNEQFF. CDR3 DNA: TGTGCCAGCAGTCCCTTTGCGGGGGCCTCCTACAATGAGCAGTTCTTC.

The chain combines TRBV7-9 with TRBJ2-5, with D possibly TRBD2 on 5 matching bases. The CDR3 spans 13 residues. V was cut by 5 bases and J by 6 bases, with 13 bases left in between. Germline V CDR1 and CDR2: SEHNR, FQNEAQ (reference sequence). CDR3 protein: CASSKGGPQTQYF. CDR3 in DNA: TGTGCCAGCAGCAAAGGAGGCCCGCAGACCCAGTACTTC. Drawing the rest from reference TRBV7-9 and TRBJ2-5, the complete variable domain is DTGVSQNPRHKITKRGQNVTFRCDPISEHNRLYWYRQTLGQGPEFLTYFQNEAQLEKSRLLSDRFSAERPKGSFSTLEIQRTEQGDSAMYLCASSKGGPQTQYFGPGTRLLVL.

This clonotype was observed a few times. The chain is built from TRBV20-1 and TRBJ2-3; TRBD2 aligns across 9 bases. V gave up 0 bases and J gave up 2 bases; unmatched junction bases: 12. This CDR3 spans 18 amino acids. The germline CDR1 and CDR2 sequences are DFQATT and SNEGSKA (reference sequence). The CDR3 reads CSARDAFTSGSPTDTQYF. CDR3 nucleotide sequence: TGCAGTGCTAGAGATGCGTTTACTAGCGGGTCTCCCACAGATACGCAGTATTTT.

This sequence joins TRBV2 and TRBJ1-5, with TRBD1 matching 7 bases. The V gene's germline CDR1 is SNHLY and CDR2 FYNNEI. The CDR3 totals 16 residues. The V gene end was trimmed by 0 bases and the J gene end by 4 bases; junction bases not matched to a gene: 6. CDR3 residues: CASSEAGGTANQPQHF. CDR3 DNA: TGTGCCAGCAGTGAAGCGGGAGGGACAGCAAATCAGCCCCAGCATTTT.

The table lists this clonotype with a few counts. The chain has TRBV20-1 and TRBJ2-5, with D perhaps given as TRBD1 or TRBD2 (5 bases each). Germline loops: CDR1 DFQATT, CDR2 SNEGSKA (reference sequence). This CDR3 has 14 amino acids. V was cut by 6 bases and J by 5 bases, with 19 bases left in between. The CDR3 nucleotides read TGCAGTGCCGTCGACAGTTCGGGGAAGGAGACCCAGTACTTC. As protein: CSAVDSSGKETQYF.

There are a few counts of this clonotype. V and J are TRBV5-5 and TRBJ1-2; D call uncertain. CDR1 is SGHKS and CDR2 is YYEKEE in the germline V gene (reference sequence). Deletions cut 1 base from V and 4 bases from J, with 11 bases between. This CDR3 is 14 amino acids long. In nucleotides, the CDR3 is TGTGCCAGCAGCTTGTACGAGGCCGGCTATGGCTACACCTTC. This sequence encodes CASSLYEAGYGYTF.

V gene TRBV20-1 combines with J gene TRBJ2-6, with D possibly being TRBD1 or TRBD2 (5 bases each). The germline gives CDR1 DFQATT, CDR2 SNEGSKA (reference sequence). The CDR3 contains 15 residues. V lost 6 bases, J lost 0 bases, and 12 bases lay in between. DNA of the CDR3: TGCAGTGCCCGAGGGGCCTCCTCTGGGGCCAACGTCCTGACTTTC. It codes for CSARGASSGANVLTF.

This chain joins TRBV28 and TRBJ2-7; possibly TRBD1 for D (6 bases). The germline V gene has CDR1 MDHEN and CDR2 SYDVKM. V was cut by 5 bases and J by 3 bases, with 14 bases left in between. This CDR3 region has 14 residues. CDR3 loop: CASSVQGYNYEQYF. The CDR3 coding sequence is TGTGCCAGCAGTGTACAGGGTTATAACTACGAGCAGTACTTC.

The chain carries TRBV19 and TRBJ2-4; D possibly corresponds to TRBD2 (7 bases). CDR3 length: 15 residues. With 5 bases removed from V and 6 bases from J, the gap between germline ends came to 17 bases. CDR1 and CDR2 from the germline V gene are LNHDA and SQIVND (reference sequence). The CDR3: CASSPKGGAGNIQYF. The CDR3 DNA reads as TGTGCCAGTAGTCCGAAGGGGGGGGCCGGAAACATTCAGTACTTC.

J is TRBJ2-1 and V is TRBV20-1; 9 bases fit TRBD1. The J segment lost 2 bases and the V segment lost 5 bases, leaving 7 bases of the junction unmatched. The CDR3 totals 15 residues. The germline V gene encodes CDR1 DFQATT and CDR2 SNEGSKA (reference sequence). CDR3 amino acids: CSAQRDREPYNEQFF. In DNA, the CDR3 is TGCAGTGCTCAAAGGGACAGGGAGCCCTACAATGAGCAGTTCTTC.

V and J are TRBV29-1 and TRBJ2-7; 7 positions match TRBD1. J lost 9 bases, V lost 4 bases, and 9 bases had no gene match. Germline CDR1 is SQVTM and CDR2 is ANQGSEA. The CDR3 is 12 residues long. This CDR3 is CSVGLQGIGQYF. The CDR3 bases are TGCAGCGTTGGGTTACAGGGGATTGGGCAGTACTTC.

This clonotype was seen more than once but under ten times. The V call is TRBV20-1, the J call TRBJ2-7; TRBD2 aligns across 8 bases. The V segment lost 5 bases and the J segment 6 bases; nucleotides outside the gene matches: 9. The V gene's germline CDR1 is DFQATT and CDR2 SNEGSKA (reference sequence). This CDR3 comprises 13 residues. The CDR3: CSARRTSSGEQYF. CDR3 sequence (DNA): TGCAGTGCTCGTCGGACTAGCTCCGGCGAGCAGTACTTC.

This CDR3 reads CASSVQRGGLYGYTF. CDR3 coding DNA: TGTGCCAGTAGTGTCCAGCGAGGAGGACTCTATGGCTACACCTTC. V gene TRBV19 combines with J gene TRBJ1-2; D is ambiguous. The germline V gene has CDR1 LNHDA and CDR2 SQIVND (reference sequence). Trimming removed 5 bases at V and 4 bases at J, with 17 bases between. The CDR3 runs 15 residues.

This clonotype was counted ten times or more. The chain has TRBV12-3 or TRBV12-4 and TRBJ2-1; 9 bases match TRBD1. The junction had 13 bases not matched to a gene; V was cut back by 6 bases and J by 7 bases. The CDR3 totals 16 residues. CDR3 protein: CASSPGDRATGNEQFF. CDR3 coding DNA: TGTGCCAGCAGCCCCGGGGACAGGGCCACTGGGAATGAGCAGTTCTTC.